Listed below are T cell receptor beta chains from one sample, sequenced in a study of Ad26.COV2.S vaccination and SARS-CoV-2 variants. Generated by immunoSEQ multiplex PCR, the TCRdb table keeps only in-frame clones and is missing some. The table shows 300,000 to 400,000 clones, with around 84% occurring only once. The sequenced sample was peripheral blood, obtained in a trial of Ad26.COV2.S vaccine versus placebo. The source of these receptors is a person aged 18-65 years who received the Ad26.COV2.S COVID-19 vaccine or a placebo. Each CDR3 is given with its conserved first and last residue. The D gene is left open where the match is weak. Some rows mark clone size as missing; the rest say once, few, many or name a class of expanded clone.

CDR3 protein	CDR3 DNA	V gene	J gene	clone size	D gene
CASSPPPAGTTYEQYF	TGCGCCAGCAGCCCACCACCCGCCGGGACTACCTACGAGCAGTACTTC	TRBV4-1	TRBJ2-7	few	TRBD2
CASSLQARSYNSPLHF	TGTGCCAGCAGCCTACAGGCGCGCTCCTATAATTCACCCCTCCACTTT	TRBV27	TRBJ1-6	NA	NA
CASSYHSRDSGNEQFF	TGTGCCAGCAGTTACCACTCGAGGGACAGCGGCAATGAGCAGTTCTTC	TRBV6-5	TRBJ2-1	NA	TRBD1
CASSELGGQETQYF	TGTGCCAGCAGTGAACTCGGGGGGCAAGAGACCCAGTACTTC	TRBV6-1	TRBJ2-5	NA	TRBD2
CASTHGPSGTYEQYF	TGTGCCAGCACCCACGGGCCTAGCGGGACCTACGAGCAGTACTTC	TRBV6-5	TRBJ2-7	NA	TRBD2
CASNPTGYLSEAFF	TGTGCCAGCAACCCTACAGGGTACCTTTCTGAAGCTTTCTTT	TRBV6-5	TRBJ1-1	NA	NA
CASSPMQIQGANTGELFF	TGTGCCAGCTCACCCATGCAGATTCAGGGGGCGAACACCGGGGAGCTGTTTTTT	TRBV18	TRBJ2-2	NA	TRBD1
CASRRTGFNEQFF	TGTGCCAGCAGACGGACAGGGTTTAATGAGCAGTTCTTC	TRBV27	TRBJ2-1	NA	TRBD1
CASSLGDGGLLSTEAFF	TGCGCCAGCAGCTTGGGGGACGGGGGGCTTTTGAGCACTGAAGCTTTCTTT	TRBV5-1	TRBJ1-1	NA	NA
CASSLDWDQPQHF	TGCGCCAGCAGCTTGGACTGGGATCAGCCCCAGCATTTT	TRBV5-1	TRBJ1-5	once	NA
CASSRDLRNGYTF	TGTGCCAGCAGCCGGGACCTACGGAATGGCTACACCTTC	TRBV6-2/TRBV6-3	TRBJ1-2	NA	NA
CASRDRVSYEQYF	TGCGCCAGCAGGGACAGGGTGTCCTACGAGCAGTACTTC	TRBV10-2	TRBJ2-7	NA	TRBD1
CASSRDVRYEQYF	TGCGCCAGCAGCCGGGATGTTCGGTACGAGCAGTACTTC	TRBV4-3	TRBJ2-7	few	NA
CASSDKKGRGTNTEAFF	TGTGCCAGCAGTGATAAAAAGGGCAGGGGAACCAACACTGAAGCTTTCTTT	TRBV6-4	TRBJ1-1	NA	NA
CASSANRGISEAFF	TGTGCCAGCAGTGCAAACAGGGGGATCTCTGAAGCTTTCTTT	TRBV2	TRBJ1-1	NA	TRBD1
CASSPLDSRENYTF	TGTGCCAGCAGTCCCCTGGACTCACGTGAAAACTACACCTTC	TRBV27	TRBJ1-2	NA	NA
CASSIFYYDIQYF	TGTGCCAGTAGTATATTTTATTATGACATTCAGTACTTC	TRBV19	TRBJ2-4	NA	NA
CASSLGTPGRPNQPQHF	TGTGCCAGCAGCTTAGGCACACCGGGACGGCCAAATCAGCCCCAGCATTTT	TRBV7-2	TRBJ1-5	NA	NA
CASSSAKGGNQPQHF	TGTGCCAGCAGTTCGGCGAAAGGGGGGAATCAGCCCCAGCATTTT	TRBV6-6	TRBJ1-5	few	NA
CASSLAVMGNNSPLHF	TGTGCCAGCAGCTTGGCAGTCATGGGCAATAATTCACCCCTCCACTTT	TRBV7-6	TRBJ1-6	NA	NA
CASSIAGGTDTQYF	TGTGCCAGTAGTATAGCGGGAGGAACAGATACGCAGTATTTT	TRBV19	TRBJ2-3	NA	TRBD2
CASSPPDRVGAFF	TGTGCCAGCTCACCACCGGACAGGGTGGGAGCTTTCTTT	TRBV18	TRBJ1-1	NA	TRBD1
CASRGVTRRYNEQFF	TGCGCCAGCAGGGGTGTGACTAGACGCTACAATGAGCAGTTCTTC	TRBV10-2	TRBJ2-1	NA	NA